The clone carrying this T cell receptor beta chain was seen many times. Antigen specificity is unknown. Germline V gene lookup returns CDR1 MGHRA and CDR2 YSYEKL. V shed 4 bases and J 7 bases; nucleotides not matched to a gene: 10. The CDR3 extends over 15 amino acids. Germline DNA was also extracted, and blood RNA was taken from unsorted whole blood. The sample belongs to a study of tumor-infiltrating lymphocytes in primary liver carcinoma. General study findings and limits: Less overlap was seen in tumor-adjacent and tumor-blood pairs than in tumor region pairs.

Total RNA (roughly 550 ng) served as template for TCR beta cDNA synthesis primed by a constant-region primer. Each TCR beta library was derived from three nested multiplex PCR rounds that employed slightly modified ARM-PCR. Investigators reported that the first two PCR rounds, at 9 to 11 cycles each, used TRBV1-TRBV30 forward primers with a C-beta reverse primer. MiXCR, run by TCRdb on the multiplex PCR reads, gives a single entry per CDR3 protein. Here the sample spans fewer than 350,000 distinct CDR3 sequences, 65% being singletons. V is TRBV4-1 and J is TRBJ2-7, with TRBD2 matching 10 bases. The sequence came from a man aged 40-49 years with primary liver carcinoma and hepatitis B virus infection. Source material: peripheral blood. CDR3 loop: CASSPQAGGPQEQYF. DNA of the CDR3: TGCGCCAGCAGCCCACAAGCGGGAGGGCCGCAAGAGCAGTACTTC.